One sample yielded the 27 T cell receptor beta chains listed below, sequenced in a study of T cells in Graves' hyperthyroidism and ophthalmopathy. Template material for amplifying TCR beta CDR3 regions consisted of RNA transcripts. When the TCR CDR3 underwent first-round RT-PCR, the HTBI primer set was used. One entry per CDR3 protein, called by TCRdb with MiXCR from the multiplex PCR reads. Among about 350,000 distinct CDR3 sequences listed, about a sixth were seen once. Sequences were obtained from blood. These receptors were taken from a woman in her thirties or forties with Graves' ophthalmopathy.

This clonotype was seen at least ten times. The rearrangement uses TRBV9 and TRBJ2-2, with D possibly TRBD2 on 7 matching bases. Trimming pared 4 bases from V and 8 bases from J, leaving 24 bases between. This CDR3 region has 17 residues. Germline V lookup: CDR1 SGDLS, CDR2 YYNGEE. The DNA for the CDR3 is TGTGCCAGCAGCATAGGGGGGGCTAGCCACTATTCTGGGGAGCTGTTTTTT. Its translation is CASSIGGASHYSGELFF.

This clonotype showed up many times. A much bigger clone sits one base away, suggesting this may be a read error. The J gene is TRBJ1-1, the V gene TRBV12-3 or TRBV12-4; D might be TRBD1 (5 bases). This CDR3 has 14 amino acids. The CDR3: CGSSLFGDNTEAFF. The CDR3, as DNA: TGTGGCAGCAGTTTGTTTGGGGACAACACTGAAGCTTTCTTT.

This clonotype was seen ten or more times. This chain joins TRBV18 and TRBJ2-7; 8 nucleotides agree with TRBD2. Germline CDR1 KGHSH, CDR2 LQKENI. The CDR3 runs to 16 residues. J gave up 5 bases and V 6 bases, and 15 bases lay outside the gene matches. The CDR3 nucleotides are TGTGCCAGCTCTGTGGAGCGGGAGAAAATCCCCCACGAGCAGTACTTC. Its protein product is CASSVEREKIPHEQYF. Using reference TRBV18 and TRBJ2-7 for the parts outside the CDR3, the full variable domain is NAGVMQNPRHLVRRRGQEARLRCSPMKGHSHVYWYRQLPEEGLKFMVYLQKENIIDESGMPKERFSAEFPKEGPSILRIQQVVRGDSAAYFCASSVEREKIPHEQYFGPGTRLTVT.

This clonotype was detected many times. This CDR3 reads CASSFSFVAGVGYEQYF. DNA for the CDR3: TGTGCCAGCAGTTTTAGTTTTGTGGCGGGGGTGGGCTACGAGCAGTACTTC. J is TRBJ2-7 and V is TRBV28; TRBD2 matches 7 bases. CDR1 is MDHEN and CDR2 is SYDVKM in the germline V gene. V shed 3 bases and J 3 bases; nucleotides not matched to a gene: 14. The CDR3 length is 17 residues.

This clonotype has a count of ten or more. The V and J genes are TRBV12-3 or TRBV12-4 and TRBJ1-1, with D hard to call. The germline V and J ends were trimmed by 4 bases and 5 bases, with 14 bases remaining between them. This CDR3 is 14 amino acids long. CDR3 region: CASSYPAGRTEAFF. The CDR3 coding sequence is TGTGCCAGCAGTTACCCCGCCGGGAGAACTGAAGCTTTCTTT.

In its sample, this clonotype was seen many times. V and J are TRBV11-2 and TRBJ1-1, with D maybe TRBD1 (6 bases). Germline CDR1 SGHAT, CDR2 FQNNGV. With 1 base removed from V and 4 bases from J, the gap between germline ends came to 16 bases. The CDR3 has 16 amino acids. The CDR3 sequence is CASSLGPFTGFTEAFF. The DNA for the CDR3 is TGTGCCAGCAGCTTAGGTCCGTTCACAGGGTTCACTGAAGCTTTCTTT.

This clonotype was observed at least ten times. The chain uses TRBV2 and TRBJ2-5, with a weak D call TRBD1 (5 bases). V shed 4 bases and J shed 5 bases, with 17 bases lying between them. The CDR3 has 15 residues. The germline CDR1 and CDR2 sequences are SNHLY and FYNNEI. The CDR3 DNA is TGTGCCAGCAGTGCTGTTGGACATGGAGACGAGACCCAGTACTTC. This gives the protein CASSAVGHGDETQYF.

This clonotype has ten or more counts. The V call is TRBV29-1, the J call TRBJ2-2; D unresolved. CDR1 and CDR2 (germline): SQVTM, ANQGSEA. Between the trimmed V and J ends, which lost 4 bases and 4 bases, there was a span of 10 bases. This CDR3 comprises 13 residues. The CDR3: CSVGEVVTGELFF. The CDR3 bases are TGCAGCGTTGGTGAGGTGGTCACCGGGGAGCTGTTTTTT.

For this clonotype: It may be a read error: a sequence one base away is much more abundant. The CDR3 carries no conserved terminal phenylalanine or tryptophan, so it likely arises from a read error. This chain uses TRBV27 with TRBJ2-7; 8 positions match TRBD1. The length of the CDR3 is 17 residues. The germline gives CDR1 MNHEY, CDR2 SMNVEV (reference sequence). V dropped 6 bases and J dropped 0; count of bases not matched to a gene: 13. CDR3 DNA sequence: TGTGCCAGCAGCCAGAGTCCCGGGACAGGAGTCTCCTACGAGCAGTACTCC. Its protein product is CASSQSPGTGVSYEQYS.

This clonotype has ten or more counts. The chain combines TRBV24-1 with TRBJ1-5; D unclear. V dropped 2 bases and J dropped 0 bases, with 7 bases sitting between them. CDR1 is KGHDR and CDR2 is SFDVKD in the germline V gene. This CDR3 region has 15 residues. The CDR3 is CATSDSGYSNQPQHF. The CDR3 DNA reads as TGTGCCACCAGTGATTCGGGATATAGCAATCAGCCCCAGCATTTT.

This clonotype has ten or more counts. This chain's CDR3 is CASSEDRGFSTEAFF. The CDR3 DNA follows: TGTGCCAGCAGTGAGGACAGGGGCTTTAGCACTGAAGCTTTCTTT. V usage is TRBV25-1 and J usage is TRBJ1-1; TRBD1 aligns across 9 bases. The CDR3 loop spans 15 amino acids. CDR1 MGHDK and CDR2 SYGVNS come from the germline V gene. V gave up 3 bases and J gave up 4 bases; unmatched junction bases: 6.

This clonotype was recorded only once. V gene TRBV7-2 combines with J gene TRBJ2-5; D call uncertain. Germline-derived CDR1 and CDR2 are SGHTA and FQGNSA. There are 14 residues in the CDR3. V lost 4 bases and J 1 base, leaving 10 bases between the germline ends. CDR3 coding DNA: TGTGCCAGCAGCTCAAGCTACAGCCAAGAGACCCAGTACTTC. Translated: CASSSSYSQETQYF.

This clonotype came up many times. This CDR3 reads CASSPGRRPTNTGELFF. The DNA for the CDR3 is TGCGCCAGCAGCCCTGGCCGGCGGCCTACGAACACCGGGGAGCTGTTTTTT. The chain combines TRBV5-1 with TRBJ2-2; no clear D gene. V lost 4 bases and J 0 bases, leaving 16 bases between the germline ends. The CDR3 is 17 amino acids. Germline V gives CDR1 SGHRS, CDR2 YFSETQ.

This clonotype was detected many times. No conserved phenylalanine or tryptophan is present at the end of the CDR3, so a read error is the likely explanation. The chain couples TRBV12-3 or TRBV12-4 to TRBJ2-3; D is tentatively TRBD1 or TRBD2 (7 bases each). This CDR3 contains 15 residues. V lost 3 bases to trimming and J lost 5 bases, with 15 bases between them. The CDR3 loop reads CASSLDTGEGDTQYS. The CDR3, as DNA: TGTGCCAGCAGTTTGGATACAGGGGAGGGAGATACGCAGTATTCT.

This clonotype was recorded at least ten times. The chain links TRBV7-9 to TRBJ2-2, with D maybe TRBD2 (6 bases). Germline loops: CDR1 SEHNR, CDR2 FQNEAQ (reference sequence). The CDR3 sequence is 14 residues long. V shed 0 bases and J shed 9 bases, with 11 bases lying between them. CDR3 in amino acids: CASSLALEGRELFF. The CDR3 nucleotides read TGTGCCAGCAGCTTAGCGCTGGAGGGCCGGGAGCTGTTTTTT.

This clonotype showed up many times. This chain links TRBV4-1 with TRBJ2-6; D is uncertain. The CDR3 is 16 residues long. The V gene lost 1 base and the J gene lost 4 bases, with 11 bases spanning the gap. Germline V CDR1 and CDR2: MGHRA, YSYEKL. CDR3 sequence reads: CASSQVIGSGANVLTF. DNA of the CDR3: TGCGCCAGCAGCCAAGTAATCGGGTCCGGGGCCAACGTCCTGACTTTC.

This clonotype was observed many times. One end of the junction does not line up with germline, which may come from a read error. The chain employs TRBV28 and TRBJ1-3; no definite D call. In germline, CDR1 is MDHEN, CDR2 SYDVKM. This CDR3 has 13 residues. The CDR3 reads CASLSASRNTIYF. As DNA, the CDR3 is TGCGCCAGCCTATCCGCGTCTAGGAACACCATATATTTT.

J is TRBJ2-7 and V is TRBV12-3 or TRBV12-4; no definite D call. V lost 6 bases to trimming and J lost 0 bases, with 9 bases between them. The CDR3 is 13 residues long. The CDR3 reads CASRTPGSYEQYF. The CDR3 DNA reads as TGTGCCAGCAGGACCCCGGGCTCCTACGAGCAGTACTTC.

The rearrangement links TRBV5-1 to TRBJ2-7, with D maybe TRBD1 (6 bases). Looked up from germline, CDR1 is SGHRS and CDR2 is YFSETQ. Trimming left V 0 bases short and J 6 bases short, with 19 bases between. The CDR3 covers 16 residues. CDR3 amino acids: CASSLARGPSSGEQYF. The CDR3, as DNA: TGCGCCAGCAGCTTGGCCAGGGGCCCTTCAAGCGGCGAGCAGTACTTC.

This clonotype occurred many times. The chain recombines TRBV6-5 with TRBJ1-1; 7 bases line up with TRBD1. Germline loops: CDR1 MNHEY, CDR2 SVGAGI. Unmatched junction bases numbered 8, after V lost 6 bases and J lost 1 base. The CDR3 loop spans 15 amino acids. The CDR3 nucleotides are TGTGCCAGCAGACGGGATCGGACAGGGAACACTGAAGCTTTCTTT. As protein: CASRRDRTGNTEAFF.

This clonotype was found a few times. The chain couples TRBV5-1 to TRBJ2-7; 9 bases agree with TRBD1. Trimming removed 0 bases from V and 3 bases from J; junction bases left unmatched: 10. Germline CDR1 SGHRS, CDR2 YFSETQ. This CDR3 has 17 residues. CDR3 nucleotides: TGCGCCAGCAGCTTGGCACTCGGGACAGGGAGAAGCTACGAGCAGTACTTC. Translated, it gives CASSLALGTGRSYEQYF. The entire variable domain, with the rest obtained from reference TRBV5-1 and TRBJ2-7, is as follows: KAGVTQTPRYLIKTRGQQVTLSCSPISGHRSVSWYQQTPGQGLQFLFEYFSETQRNKGNFPGRFSGRQFSNSRSEMNVSTLELGDSALYLCASSLALGTGRSYEQYFGPGTRLTVT.

This clonotype was detected ten times or more. The gene calls are TRBV12-3 or TRBV12-4 and TRBJ1-2; D is uncertain. Trimming took off 1 base at V and 3 bases at J, with 9 bases between the two ends. The CDR3 runs 14 residues. CDR3 protein: CASSLDGLDYGYTF. CDR3 in DNA: TGTGCCAGCAGTTTAGATGGGCTTGACTATGGCTACACCTTC.

This clonotype is medium-sized by share. The chain carries TRBV28 and TRBJ2-7, with D perhaps TRBD2 (5 bases). CDR1 is MDHEN and CDR2 is SYDVKM in the germline V gene. This CDR3 is 13 amino acids long. Trimming took 5 bases from V and 2 from J, leaving 10 bases between them. The CDR3 DNA sequence: TGTGCCAGCAGTCCGGGAAGTACCTACGAGCAGTACTTC. Translation gives CASSPGSTYEQYF.

This clonotype was seen many times. J is TRBJ1-1 and V is TRBV2; D may be TRBD1 (6 bases). Deletions cut 4 bases from V and 0 bases from J, with 24 bases between. CDR3 length equals 19 residues. In germline, CDR1 is SNHLY, CDR2 FYNNEI. DNA for the CDR3: TGTGCCAGCAGTGTATCGCGGGACCAGGGGAGTCAGATGAACACTGAAGCTTTCTTT. This sequence encodes CASSVSRDQGSQMNTEAFF.

The sample holds many counts of this clonotype. V and J are TRBV15 and TRBJ1-2; TRBD1 might be the D (6 bases). Germline V gives CDR1 LNHNV, CDR2 YYDKDF (reference sequence). The ends were cut back, 6 bases at V and 0 bases at J, with 14 bases in the middle. This CDR3 has 15 amino acids. The DNA for the CDR3 is TGTGCCACCAGTCGTTCAGGGGCGGCTAACTATGGCTACACCTTC. It encodes CATSRSGAANYGYTF.

This clonotype came up many times. The rearrangement joins TRBV30 to TRBJ2-7, with 7 bases matching TRBD2. Germline CDR1 reads GTSNPN; CDR2 reads SVGIG (reference sequence). The V gene end was trimmed by 4 bases and the J gene end by 10 bases; junction bases not matched to a gene: 7. The length of the CDR3 is 11 residues. The CDR3 sequence: CAWTTGRDQYF. For the CDR3, the DNA is TGTGCCTGGACGACGGGGAGGGACCAGTACTTC.

This clonotype was seen more than once but under ten times. V and J are TRBV30 and TRBJ2-7, with 8 bases fitting TRBD1. Germline V gene data show CDR1 as GTSNPN and CDR2 as SVGIG (reference sequence). There are 13 residues in the CDR3. The V gene end was trimmed by 1 base and the J gene end by 1 base; junction bases not matched to a gene: 0. The CDR3 sequence: CAWSGTGSYEQYF. CDR3 coding DNA: TGTGCCTGGAGTGGGACAGGGTCCTACGAGCAGTACTTC.